This record covers a single TCR beta chain. Its antigen is unidentified. The Oncomine TCR Beta short-read assay was applied to DNA of cultured CD4+ T cells. TCRdb passed the PCR reads through MiXCR, listing each CDR3 protein once. The table has about 23,000 distinct CDR3 sequences, 40% to 50% seen once; the top ten hold approximately 19%. CDR1 MNHEY and CDR2 SMNVEV come from the germline V gene (reference sequence). The CDR3 has 19 residues. The V end lost 5 bases, the J end lost 0 bases, and 22 bases lay between the germline ends. The data are from a study of vaccination and CD4 T cells after COVID-19. Sample treatment: approximately 11-day PBMC culture with coronavirus spike peptide pools or control peptides (ViraFEST assay).

This rearrangement joins TRBV27 to TRBJ1-4; D is possibly TRBD1 (6 bases). The material sequenced was CD4+ T cells from blood, cultured in vitro, taken before SARS-CoV-2 vaccination. This sequence originates from a human donor who received a COVID-19 vaccine. The chain's CDR3 is CASSPQPGGGDPTNEKLFF. CDR3 sequence (DNA): TGTGCCAGCAGTCCTCAACCGGGTGGGGGCGACCCAACTAATGAAAAACTGTTTTTT. Complete variable domain (other parts from reference TRBV27 and TRBJ1-4): EAQVTQNPRYLITVTGKKLTVTCSQNMNHEYMSWYRQDPGLGLRQIYYSMNVEVTDKGDVPEGYKVSRKEKRNFPLILESPSPNQTSLYFCASSPQPGGGDPTNEKLFFGSGTQLSVL.